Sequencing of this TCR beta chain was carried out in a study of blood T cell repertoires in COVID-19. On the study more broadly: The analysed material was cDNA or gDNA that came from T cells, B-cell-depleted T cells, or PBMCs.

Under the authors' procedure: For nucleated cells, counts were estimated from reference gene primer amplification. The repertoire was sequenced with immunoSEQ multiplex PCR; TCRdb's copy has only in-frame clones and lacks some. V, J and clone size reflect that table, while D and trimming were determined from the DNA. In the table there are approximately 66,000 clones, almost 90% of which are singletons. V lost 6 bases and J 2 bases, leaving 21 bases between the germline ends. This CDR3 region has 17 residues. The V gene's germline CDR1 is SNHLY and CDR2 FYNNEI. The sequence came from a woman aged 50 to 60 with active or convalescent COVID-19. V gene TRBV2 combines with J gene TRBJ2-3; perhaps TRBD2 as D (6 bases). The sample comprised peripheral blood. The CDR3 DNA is TGTGCCAGCAGCGCTGGAGGGGTGACCTTCATCACAGATACGCAGTATTTT. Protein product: CASSAGGVTFITDTQYF. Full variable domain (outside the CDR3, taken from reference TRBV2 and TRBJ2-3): EPEVTQTPSHQVTQMGQEVILRCVPISNHLYFYWYRQILGQKVEFLVSFYNNEISEKSEIFDDQFSVERPDGSNFTLKIRSTKLEDSAMYFCASSAGGVTFITDTQYFGPGTRLTVL.